One sample yielded the 2 T cell receptor beta chains listed below, sequenced in a study of OX40 agonist ivuxolimab in advanced cancers. Measured with immunoSEQ multiplex PCR; TCRdb has only the in-frame clones, and not every one. The sample carries 55,000 to 65,000 clones, 75% to 90% recorded once. Sequenced material: CD4+ or CD8+ T cells sorted from blood, taken in a trial of the OX40 agonist ivuxolimab. Every receptor here comes from an adult with an advanced solid tumor such as melanoma, head and neck, liver or kidney cancer.

This chain joins TRBV2 and TRBJ2-5; 11 positions match TRBD1. The CDR3 runs to 17 residues. Germline trimming cut 6 bases from V and 4 bases from J; bases unmatched to any gene: 13. Germline CDR1 SNHLY, CDR2 FYNNEI. The CDR3, as DNA: TGTGCCAGCAGCCCTCCCCCATGGGGACAGGGGGGAGAGACCCAGTACTTC. Translating it yields CASSPPPWGQGGETQYF.

The chain employs TRBV30 and TRBJ2-7; 7 positions agree with TRBD2. V was pared by 5 bases and J by 2 bases, with 9 bases of the junction left unmatched. The CDR3 has 14 amino acids. CDR1 and CDR2 (germline): GTSNPN, SVGIG (reference sequence). The CDR3 sequence: CAWGPGLPPYEQYF. The CDR3 coding sequence is TGTGCCTGGGGCCCGGGACTACCACCCTACGAGCAGTACTTC.